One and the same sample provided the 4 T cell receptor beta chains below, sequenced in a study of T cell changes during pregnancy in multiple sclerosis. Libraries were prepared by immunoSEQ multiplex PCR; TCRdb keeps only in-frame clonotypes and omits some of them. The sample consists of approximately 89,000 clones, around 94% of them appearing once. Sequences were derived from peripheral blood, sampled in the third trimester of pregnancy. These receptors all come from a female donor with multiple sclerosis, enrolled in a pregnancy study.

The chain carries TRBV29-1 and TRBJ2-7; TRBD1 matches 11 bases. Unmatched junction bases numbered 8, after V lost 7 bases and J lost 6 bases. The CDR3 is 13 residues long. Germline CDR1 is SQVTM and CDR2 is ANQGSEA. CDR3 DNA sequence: TGCAGCGCCGGTACCGGGACAGGGGGCGAGCAGTACTTC. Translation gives CSAGTGTGGEQYF.

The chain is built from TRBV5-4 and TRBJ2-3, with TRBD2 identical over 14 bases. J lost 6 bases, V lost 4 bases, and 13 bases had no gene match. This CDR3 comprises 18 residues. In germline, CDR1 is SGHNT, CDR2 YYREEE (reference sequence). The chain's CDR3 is CASSPGLAGDLGSDTQYF. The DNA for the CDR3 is TGTGCCAGCAGCCCGGGACTAGCGGGAGATCTAGGGAGCGATACGCAGTATTTT.

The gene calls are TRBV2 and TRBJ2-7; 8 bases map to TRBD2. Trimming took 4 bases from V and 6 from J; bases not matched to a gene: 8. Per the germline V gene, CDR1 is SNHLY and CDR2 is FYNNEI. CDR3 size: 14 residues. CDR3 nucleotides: TGTGCCAGCAGTGGAGAGGCGGGGGGAGGCGAGCAGTACTTC. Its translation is CASSGEAGGGEQYF.

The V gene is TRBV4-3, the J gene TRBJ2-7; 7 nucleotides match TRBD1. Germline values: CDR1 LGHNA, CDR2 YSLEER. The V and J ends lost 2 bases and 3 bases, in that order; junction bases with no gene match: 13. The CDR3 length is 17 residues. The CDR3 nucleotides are TGCGCCAGCAGCCAACGAGTCCCGGGACAGATACTCTACGAGCAGTACTTC. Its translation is CASSQRVPGQILYEQYF.